What follows are 19 T cell receptor beta chains derived from one specimen sequenced in a study of PD-L1 blockade in urothelial cancer. Time point described: peripheral blood 6 weeks after treatment start. Method: immunoSEQ multiplex PCR; TCRdb's copy keeps in-frame clones and lacks some. Of 23,000 or so clones detected, roughly 84% appear once; the ten largest clones hold 1.5% to 2%. Sequencing used PBMCs, obtained around atezolizumab (anti-PD-L1) treatment. Receptors were obtained from a man between 65 and 79 years old with urothelial cancer.

The CDR3 here is CASSIDGTPYGYTF. The CDR3, as DNA: TGTGCCAGTAGTATCGACGGGACACCCTATGGCTACACCTTC. The chain joins TRBV19 to TRBJ1-2; possible D gene TRBD1, 6 bases. The germline CDR1 and CDR2 sequences are LNHDA and SQIVND (reference sequence). V dropped 3 bases and J dropped 4 bases, with 12 bases sitting between them. CDR3 length: 14 amino acids.

The chain carries TRBV9 and TRBJ2-7; 7 bases are shared with TRBD1. Germline V gives CDR1 SGDLS, CDR2 YYNGEE. The CDR3 is 14 residues long. Germline trimming cut 3 bases from V and 4 bases from J; bases unmatched to any gene: 7. The CDR3 DNA reads TGTGCCAGCAGCGAGACCCCGGGACAGTACGAGCAGTACTTC. It encodes CASSETPGQYEQYF.

The chain carries TRBV6-8 and TRBJ2-3; 13 bases fit TRBD2. Germline-derived CDR1 and CDR2 are MNHGY and SAAAGT. After removal of 11 bases from V and 4 bases from J, the junction contained 15 bases not matched to a gene. This CDR3 region has 17 residues. The DNA for the CDR3 is TGTGCCCCAGGGGGACTAGCGGGGACGAAAGGGCCAGATACGCAGTATTTT. It is translated as CAPGGLAGTKGPDTQYF.

V and J are TRBV29-1 and TRBJ1-2; 8 nucleotides match TRBD1. The germline V gene encodes CDR1 SQVTM and CDR2 ANQGSEA. The CDR3 contains 14 residues. Trimming cost V 6 bases and J 7 bases; bases outside gene matches: 13. Written as DNA, the CDR3 is TGCAGCGTCCCACCCCGCGGACAGGGAGGTGGCTACACCTTC. It codes for CSVPPRGQGGGYTF.

The rearrangement links TRBV2 to TRBJ1-5; TRBD1 agrees at 7 bases. The ends lost 6 bases at V and 0 bases at J; junction bases unmatched: 8. The CDR3 has 16 amino acids. Germline loops: CDR1 SNHLY, CDR2 FYNNEI. The DNA for the CDR3 is TGTGCCAGCAGATTGACAGGGCTGGGTAGCAATCAGCCCCAGCATTTT. As protein: CASRLTGLGSNQPQHF.

The chain has TRBV4-3 and TRBJ1-3; D ambiguous. The CDR3 runs 15 residues. Per the germline V gene, CDR1 is LGHNA and CDR2 is YSLEER. The V gene lost 8 bases and the J gene lost 0 bases, with 14 bases spanning the gap. The CDR3 here is CASRREVRSGNTIYF. The CDR3 DNA is TGCGCCAGCCGAAGGGAGGTACGCTCTGGAAACACCATATATTTT.

J is TRBJ1-3 and V is TRBV5-1; no firm D call. V was pared by 1 base and J by 0 bases, with 8 bases between. CDR1 is SGHRS, CDR2 YFSETQ, per germline. This CDR3 is 15 amino acids long. The CDR3, as DNA: TGCGCCAGCAGCTTGCGGGGAGGCTCTGGAAACACCATATATTTT. This translates into CASSLRGGSGNTIYF. Drawing the rest from reference TRBV5-1 and TRBJ1-3, the complete variable domain is KAGVTQTPRYLIKTRGQQVTLSCSPISGHRSVSWYQQTPGQGLQFLFEYFSETQRNKGNFPGRFSGRQFSNSRSEMNVSTLELGDSALYLCASSLRGGSGNTIYFGEGSWLTVV.

This clone was observed a few times. The gene calls are TRBV10-2 and TRBJ2-5; 7 nucleotides match TRBD1. Germline loops: CDR1 WSHSY, CDR2 SAAADI. The CDR3 extends over 15 amino acids. J was trimmed by 5 bases and V by 6 bases; bases with no gene match: 12. CDR3 residues: CASRWDSLSWETQYF. The DNA for the CDR3 is TGCGCCAGCAGATGGGACAGCCTAAGTTGGGAGACCCAGTACTTC.

The rearrangement uses TRBV7-9 and TRBJ2-1, with 9 bases lining up with TRBD2. The CDR3 runs 17 residues. Germline CDR1 SEHNR, CDR2 FQNEAQ (reference sequence). The junction had 9 bases not matched to a gene; V was cut back by 2 bases and J by 4 bases. The CDR3, as DNA: TGTGCCAGCAGCTTACGGGCGTCTAGCGGGACGTACAATGAGCAGTTCTTC. Encoded protein: CASSLRASSGTYNEQFF.

The chain has TRBV9 and TRBJ1-2; 10 bases agree with TRBD1. This CDR3 is 15 amino acids long. With 4 bases clipped from V and 4 bases from J, the junction kept 7 bases outside the gene matches. CDR1 SGDLS and CDR2 YYNGEE come from the germline V gene. The CDR3 loop is CASSPTGQGPYGYTF. In DNA form, the CDR3 reads TGTGCCAGCAGCCCGACGGGACAGGGGCCCTATGGCTACACCTTC.

The chain is built from TRBV4-3 and TRBJ2-1, with D unclear. V was cut by 0 bases and J by 5 bases, with 5 bases left in between. The CDR3 spans 13 residues. Germline assignment: CDR1 LGHNA and CDR2 YSLEER. CDR3 nucleotide sequence: TGCGCCAGCAGCCAAGACCACAACAATGAGCAGTTCTTC. Translated: CASSQDHNNEQFF.

The gene calls are TRBV28 and TRBJ1-5; maybe TRBD1 (5 bases). This CDR3 is built from 13 residues. Germline CDR1 is MDHEN and CDR2 is SYDVKM. Between the trimmed V and J ends, which lost 8 bases and 4 bases, there was a span of 12 bases. In nucleotides, the CDR3 is TGTGCCAGCTCTTGGGGGGGTAATCAGCCCCAGCATTTT. This gives the protein CASSWGGNQPQHF. The whole variable domain, filled in from reference TRBV28 and TRBJ1-5, reads DVKVTQSSRYLVKRTGEKVFLECVQDMDHENMFWYRQDPGLGLRLIYFSYDVKMKEKGDIPEGYSVSREKKERFSLILESASTNQTSMYLCASSWGGNQPQHFGDGTRLSIL.

The genes are TRBV5-1 and TRBJ2-1; 11 nucleotides match TRBD2. J lost 3 bases, V lost 4 bases, and 6 bases had no gene match. This CDR3 is 16 amino acids long. The V gene's germline CDR1 is SGHRS and CDR2 YFSETQ. CDR3 sequence reads: CASSATLAGDYNEQFF. CDR3 in DNA: TGCGCCAGCAGCGCAACACTAGCGGGAGACTACAATGAGCAGTTCTTC.

This chain joins TRBV5-1 and TRBJ2-3; TRBD2 matches 7 bases. The CDR3 contains 16 residues. Germline CDR1 reads SGHRS; CDR2 reads YFSETQ. The junction had 6 bases not matched to a gene; V was cut back by 2 bases and J by 0 bases. CDR3 DNA sequence: TGCGCCAGCAGCTTTAGCGGGCTAACTAGCACAGATACGCAGTATTTT. It yields the protein CASSFSGLTSTDTQYF.

This clone has just one count. The chain combines TRBV7-2 with TRBJ2-1; D perhaps matches TRBD2 (5 bases). Looked up from germline, CDR1 is SGHTA and CDR2 is FQGNSA. Between the trimmed V and J ends, which lost 5 bases and 0 bases, there was a span of 14 bases. This CDR3 comprises 16 residues. CDR3 loop: CASSASDWSSYNEQFF. DNA for the CDR3: TGTGCCAGCAGCGCCTCGGACTGGAGCTCCTACAATGAGCAGTTCTTC.

This rearrangement joins TRBV18 to TRBJ1-1; a weak D match, TRBD1 (5 bases). Trimming shortened V by 3 bases and J by 8 bases, and 13 bases separated the two germline ends. The CDR3 runs 13 residues. Per germline, CDR1 KGHSH and CDR2 LQKENI. Here the CDR3 reads CASSPGSTAEAFF. In nucleotides, the CDR3 is TGTGCCAGCTCACCGGGTTCGACAGCAGAAGCTTTCTTT. The variable domain in full, completed from reference TRBV18 and TRBJ1-1, reads NAGVMQNPRHLVRRRGQEARLRCSPMKGHSHVYWYRQLPEEGLKFMVYLQKENIIDESGMPKERFSAEFPKEGPSILRIQQVVRGDSAAYFCASSPGSTAEAFFGQGTRLTVV.

V and J are TRBV19 and TRBJ2-2; 8 nucleotides align to TRBD2. Germline values: CDR1 LNHDA, CDR2 SQIVND (reference sequence). V trimming: 7 bases; J trimming: 2 bases; junction bases outside the gene matches: 3. The CDR3 spans 14 residues. The CDR3 region is CASTGGPNTGELFF. CDR3 DNA sequence: TGTGCCAGTACGGGGGGGCCAAACACCGGGGAGCTGTTTTTT.

This chain connects TRBV10-3 to TRBJ2-5; D perhaps matches TRBD1 (6 bases). The CDR3 runs 15 residues. CDR1 and CDR2 (germline): ENHRY, SYGVKD. V gave up 0 bases and J gave up 5 bases, with 13 bases separating them. The CDR3: CAISESQDRTETQYF. CDR3 DNA: TGTGCCATCAGTGAGTCCCAAGACAGGACGGAGACCCAGTACTTC.

J is TRBJ1-5 and V is TRBV29-1, with 7 bases that match TRBD1. CDR1 SQVTM and CDR2 ANQGSEA come from the germline V gene. V shed 6 bases and J 4 bases; nucleotides not matched to a gene: 6. This CDR3 has 13 amino acids. The DNA of the CDR3 is TGCAGCGTGGGGGCACAGGGGAATCAGCCCCAGCATTTT. Protein product: CSVGAQGNQPQHF.